In this sample, the clone carrying this TCR beta chain turned up many times. The data are from a study of regulatory T cells in long-lasting Graves disease. Trimming left V 3 bases short and J 12 bases short, with 9 bases between. In germline, CDR1 is SGHTA, CDR2 FQGNSA. The CDR3 runs 11 residues. TCR beta libraries were built with iRepertoire HTBI primers and Arm-PCR of CDR3 regions. TCRdb re-derived calls from the multiplex PCR reads in MiXCR, one entry per CDR3 protein. The data hold some 220,000 distinct CDR3 sequences, with around 20% observed a single time. Stated time point: newly diagnosed GD, antithyroid drugs for less than 3 months. The TCR library was made from RNA extracted from PBMCs. The same data also went into a second study, on T cells in Graves' hyperthyroidism and ophthalmopathy. As that report states: It was considered stable Graves' hyperthyroidism when ophthalmopathy did not progress within 18 months. Recently diagnosed hyperthyroidism of less than 2 months' duration affected patients aged 18 to 65. TCR CDR3 regions were first amplified by RT-PCR with HTBI primers.

The specimen was peripheral blood mononuclear cells (PBMCs), collected at new diagnosis, from a patient treated with antithyroid drugs. The chain is built from TRBV7-2 and TRBJ2-1, with D possibly TRBD2 on 5 matching bases. The clonotype comes from a woman aged 25 to 39 with Graves disease. In DNA, the CDR3 is TGTGCCAGCAGCTTGAGGGAGATGCAGTTCTTC. It translates to CASSLREMQFF.